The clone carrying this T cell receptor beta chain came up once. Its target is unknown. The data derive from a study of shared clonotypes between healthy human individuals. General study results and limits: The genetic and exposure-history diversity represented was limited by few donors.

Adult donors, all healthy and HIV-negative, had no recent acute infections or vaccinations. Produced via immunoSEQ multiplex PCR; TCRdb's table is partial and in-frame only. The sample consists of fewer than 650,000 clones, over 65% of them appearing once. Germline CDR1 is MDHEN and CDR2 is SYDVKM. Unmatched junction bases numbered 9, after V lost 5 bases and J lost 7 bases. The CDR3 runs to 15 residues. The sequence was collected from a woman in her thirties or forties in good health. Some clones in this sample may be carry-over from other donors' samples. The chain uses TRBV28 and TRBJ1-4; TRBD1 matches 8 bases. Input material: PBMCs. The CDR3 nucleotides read TGTGCCAGCAGTATCCCCTCAGGGGGCGGTGAAAAACTGTTTTTT. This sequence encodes CASSIPSGGGEKLFF.